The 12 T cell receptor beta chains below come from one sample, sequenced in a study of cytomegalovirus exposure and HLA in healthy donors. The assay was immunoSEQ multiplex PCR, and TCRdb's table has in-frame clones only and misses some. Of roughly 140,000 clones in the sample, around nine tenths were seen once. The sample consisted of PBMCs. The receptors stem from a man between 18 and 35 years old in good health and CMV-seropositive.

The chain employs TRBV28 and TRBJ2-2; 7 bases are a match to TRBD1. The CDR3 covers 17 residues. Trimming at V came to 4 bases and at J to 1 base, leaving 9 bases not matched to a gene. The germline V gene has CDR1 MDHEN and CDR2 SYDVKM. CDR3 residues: CASSYTRGRGNTGELFF. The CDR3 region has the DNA TGTGCCAGCAGTTATACTAGGGGGCGCGGGAACACCGGGGAGCTGTTTTTT. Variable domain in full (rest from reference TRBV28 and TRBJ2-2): DVKVTQSSRYLVKRTGEKVFLECVQDMDHENMFWYRQDPGLGLRLIYFSYDVKMKEKGDIPEGYSVSREKKERFSLILESASTNQTSMYLCASSYTRGRGNTGELFFGEGSRLTVL.

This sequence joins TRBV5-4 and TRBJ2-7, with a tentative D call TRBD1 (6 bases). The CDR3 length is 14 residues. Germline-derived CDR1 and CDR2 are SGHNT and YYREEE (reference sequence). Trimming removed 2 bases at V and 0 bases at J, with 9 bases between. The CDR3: CASSLWTASYEQYF. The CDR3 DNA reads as TGTGCCAGCAGCTTATGGACAGCCTCCTACGAGCAGTACTTC.

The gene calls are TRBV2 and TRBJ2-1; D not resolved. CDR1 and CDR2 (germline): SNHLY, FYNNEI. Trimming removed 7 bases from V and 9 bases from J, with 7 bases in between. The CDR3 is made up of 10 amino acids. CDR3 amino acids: CASKIREQFF. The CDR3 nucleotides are TGTGCCAGCAAAATTCGTGAGCAGTTCTTC. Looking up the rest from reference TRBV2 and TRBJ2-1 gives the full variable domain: EPEVTQTPSHQVTQMGQEVILRCVPISNHLYFYWYRQILGQKVEFLVSFYNNEISEKSEIFDDQFSVERPDGSNFTLKIRSTKLEDSAMYFCASKIREQFFGPGTRLTVL.

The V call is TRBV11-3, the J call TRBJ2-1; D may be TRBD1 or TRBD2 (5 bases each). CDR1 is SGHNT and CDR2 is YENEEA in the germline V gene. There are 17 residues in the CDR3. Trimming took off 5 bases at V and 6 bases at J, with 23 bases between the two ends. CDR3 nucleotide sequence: TGTGCCAGCAGCCTAGCCCCCGGGCAGGGTTCGACCAATGAGCAGTTCTTC. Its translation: CASSLAPGQGSTNEQFF. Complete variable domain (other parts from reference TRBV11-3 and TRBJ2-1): EAGVVQSPRYKIIEKKQPVAFWCNPISGHNTLYWYLQNLGQGPELLIRYENEEAVDDSQLPKDRFSAERLKGVDSTLKIQPAELGDSAVYLCASSLAPGQGSTNEQFFGPGTRLTVL.

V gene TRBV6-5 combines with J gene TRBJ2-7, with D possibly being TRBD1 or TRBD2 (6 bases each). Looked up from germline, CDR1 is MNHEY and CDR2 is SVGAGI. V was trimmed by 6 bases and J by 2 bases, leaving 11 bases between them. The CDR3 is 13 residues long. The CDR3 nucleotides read TGTGCCAGCAGCTACAGGGAGGCCTACGAGCAGTACTTC. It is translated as CASSYREAYEQYF.

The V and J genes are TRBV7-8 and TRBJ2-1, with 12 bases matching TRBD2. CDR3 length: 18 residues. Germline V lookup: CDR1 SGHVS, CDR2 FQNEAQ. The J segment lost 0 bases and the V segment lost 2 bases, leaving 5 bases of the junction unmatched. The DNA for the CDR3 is TGTGCCAGCAGCTTAACGCTAGCGGGAGGGAGCTCCTACAATGAGCAGTTCTTC. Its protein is CASSLTLAGGSSYNEQFF.

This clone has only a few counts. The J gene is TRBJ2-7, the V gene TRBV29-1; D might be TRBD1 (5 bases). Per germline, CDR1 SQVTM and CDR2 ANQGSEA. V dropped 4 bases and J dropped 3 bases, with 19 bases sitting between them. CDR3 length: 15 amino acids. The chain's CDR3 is CSVVDPGSGIYEQYF. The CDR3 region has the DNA TGCAGCGTTGTGGACCCAGGGTCCGGAATCTACGAGCAGTACTTC.

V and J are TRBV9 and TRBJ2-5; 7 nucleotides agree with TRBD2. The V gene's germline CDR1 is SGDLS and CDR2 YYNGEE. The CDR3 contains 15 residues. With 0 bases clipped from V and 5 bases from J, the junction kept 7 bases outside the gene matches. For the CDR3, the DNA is TGTGCCAGCAGCGTAGCTCCGGGGGAGGGCGAGACCCAGTACTTC. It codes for CASSVAPGEGETQYF.

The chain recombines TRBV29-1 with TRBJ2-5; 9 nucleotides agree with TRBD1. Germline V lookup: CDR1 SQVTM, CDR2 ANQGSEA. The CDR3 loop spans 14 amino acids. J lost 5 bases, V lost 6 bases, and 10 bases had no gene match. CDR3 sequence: CSVGGTGGLETQYF. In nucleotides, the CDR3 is TGCAGCGTGGGGGGAACAGGGGGCCTGGAGACCCAGTACTTC.

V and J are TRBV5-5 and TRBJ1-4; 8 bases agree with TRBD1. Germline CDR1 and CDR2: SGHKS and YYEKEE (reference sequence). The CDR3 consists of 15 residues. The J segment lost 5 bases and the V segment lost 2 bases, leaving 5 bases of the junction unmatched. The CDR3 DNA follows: TGTGCCAGCAGCTTATCAGGGGGCAGGAATGAAAAACTGTTTTTT. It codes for CASSLSGGRNEKLFF.

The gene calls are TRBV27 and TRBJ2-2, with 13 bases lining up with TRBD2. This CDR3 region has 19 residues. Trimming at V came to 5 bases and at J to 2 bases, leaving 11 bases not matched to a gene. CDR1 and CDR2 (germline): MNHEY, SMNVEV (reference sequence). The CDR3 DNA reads TGTGCCAGCAGTAGGGACGGACTAGCGGGGGCCGGAAACACCGGGGAGCTGTTTTTT. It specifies CASSRDGLAGAGNTGELFF.

The CDR3 DNA is TGTGCCAGCAGTTACTCGACTAGCGGGGGGACCGGTGAGTTCTTC. As protein: CASSYSTSGGTGEFF. This chain uses TRBV6-5 with TRBJ2-1; TRBD2 aligns across 13 bases. The CDR3 runs to 15 residues. V gave up 0 bases and J gave up 14 bases; unmatched junction bases: 7. Germline V gene data show CDR1 as MNHEY and CDR2 as SVGAGI.